This TCR beta chain was sequenced during a study of OX40 agonist ivuxolimab in advanced cancers. Background on the study: Patient treatment consisted of intravenous ivuxolimab administration every 2 weeks at 0.01 to 10 mg/kg. Having had anti-PD-1, anti-PD-L1 or anti-CTLA-4 therapy before was allowed, and roughly 39% had some. Overall study findings and caveats: Expanded peripheral T cell antigen specificity was not determined.

Regarding this clone: As yet, its antigen is unknown.

Only in-frame clones appear in the TCRdb table, and some are missing; sequencing was by immunoSEQ multiplex PCR. The sample carries roughly 26,000 clones, around nine tenths recorded once. From germline, CDR1 is SQVTM and CDR2 ANQGSEA. V lost 5 bases and J 4 bases, leaving 12 bases between the germline ends. The CDR3 length is 13 residues. Sequencing was performed on CD4+ or CD8+ T cells sorted from blood, taken in a trial of the OX40 agonist ivuxolimab. This rearrangement joins TRBV29-1 to TRBJ2-1; D remains unclear. The receptor's source is an adult with an advanced solid tumor such as melanoma, head and neck, liver or kidney cancer. CDR3 region: CSVPADEYNEQFF. In DNA form, the CDR3 reads TGCAGCGTTCCTGCGGACGAGTACAATGAGCAGTTCTTC.